This T cell receptor beta chain is drawn from a study of T cells after yellow fever vaccination (dated by TCRdb to between 2018 and 2020). Background for the entire study: Libraries from fractions with low cell numbers were prepared with the SMART-Seq v4 Ultra Low Input RNA kit. Blood samples were taken at several timepoints before and after primary and secondary immunization, and bulk PBMC replicates and cell subsets were isolated. Two healthy male donors, one aged 18 to 29 and one aged 30 to 40 years, were included in the cohort. To follow T-cell clones before and after primary and booster YFV17D yellow fever vaccination, bulk TCR alpha and beta repertoires were sequenced over time.

This clonotype came up many times. The antigen it recognizes is unknown. Base qualities are missing; no much larger clone stands one base away. A distance of 10 bases separates the germline ends of V and J, which lose 1 base and 6 bases respectively. The CDR3, from cysteine to phenylalanine, totals 14 residues. Solely the CDR3 DNA is kept, with 42 bases framed from the first base. CDR1 ENHRY and CDR2 SYGVKD are derived from the germline V gene. Synthesis of TCR cDNA relied on 5'RACE template switching, a step that introduced a universal primer site along with unique molecular identifiers. Priming for cDNA synthesis came from both the TCR alpha and TCR beta constant segments. Libraries were amplified in two PCR steps, with sample barcodes and sequencing adapters added in the second step. Sequencing of libraries was performed on Illumina HiSeq 2500 (2x100 bp) or NovaSeq (2x150 bp). The original pipeline was this. Demultiplexing of reads and collapsing into UMI consensus sequences were performed with MIGEC, and V(D)J alignment was carried out with MiXCR. Vaccine-responding clonotypes were identified with edgeR using replicate PBMC samples, with FDR below 0.01 and a log2 fold change above 5 up to day 15 being required. Bulk clonotypes were assigned CD4 or CD8 identity according to which sequenced CD4 or CD8 repertoire held them at higher abundance. TCRdb's own reprocessing of the public reads used fastp at Q25 and MiXCR and kept productive beta chains. Identical CDR3 proteins give one entry, which carries the most common genes and DNA. TCRdb assigned the V and J calls; the authors' analysis was not used. The sample data list approximately 120,000 distinct CDR3 sequences, and around 7.7% of these were observed just once. 2.5% of the sample is held by the ten biggest clonotypes.

General conclusions and limits of the study: The secondary T-cell response was found to be weaker but faster than the primary response, with a peak reached on day 5 rather than on day 15. After the booster, most clones that had expanded after primary vaccination were detected again (roughly 96% of CD4 and roughly nine tenths of CD8), suggesting broad maintenance of memory. FACS-sorted repertoires could contain abundant contaminating clonotypes from the bulk population, so computational filtering was required. A small fraction of clonotypes appeared in both the CD4 and CD8 compartments, likely as a result of convergent recombination. The study included only two donors, which limits how far the findings can be generalized.

The sample's treatment or condition, from its label and the paper: live attenuated yellow fever vaccine strain. A standard Ficoll-Paque protocol was used to isolate PBMCs from peripheral blood. Dynabeads CD4 and CD8 positive selection kits were used to isolate the CD4 and CD8 T-cell fractions. RNA was extracted with TriZol from bulk PBMCs, CD4 and CD8 fractions, and dextramer-positive and dextramer-negative fractions. The chain couples TRBV10-3 to TRBJ2-1; the D gene is tentatively TRBD1 or TRBD2, each matching 5 bases. This specimen was CD4+ T cells sorted from PBMCs, taken roughly 10 days after the first yellow fever vaccination. This clonotype originated in a man aged 18 to 29 who received the YFV17D yellow fever vaccine. The DNA sequence is as follows: TGTGCCATCAGTGAGTTGGGACGGTTCAATGAGCAGTTCTTC. Its translation reads: CAISELGRFNEQFF.